One sample yielded the 8 T cell receptor beta chains listed below, sequenced in a study of T cell changes during pregnancy in multiple sclerosis. The data were produced by immunoSEQ multiplex PCR, yet TCRdb's version contains in-frame clones alone and is incomplete. Of 50,000 or so clones listed, around nine tenths are singletons. The sequencing used CD4+ T cells from peripheral blood mononuclear cells, collected before pregnancy. Receptor source: a female donor with multiple sclerosis, enrolled in a pregnancy study.

In this sample, this clone turned up a few times. The chain is built from TRBV30 and TRBJ2-1, with TRBD1 matching 7 bases. Germline V CDR1 and CDR2: GTSNPN, SVGIG (reference sequence). The J segment lost 3 bases and the V segment lost 5 bases, leaving 1 base of the junction unmatched. The CDR3 covers 12 residues. The CDR3 is CAWGDSYNEQFF. Here the CDR3 DNA reads TGTGCCTGGGGGGACAGCTACAATGAGCAGTTCTTC.

The rearrangement joins TRBV30 to TRBJ2-1; D might be TRBD2 (5 bases). This CDR3 region has 15 residues. CDR1 and CDR2 from the germline V gene are GTSNPN and SVGIG (reference sequence). V lost 0 bases to trimming and J lost 8 bases, with 17 bases between them. CDR3 protein: CAWSVLGLPRDEQFF. The CDR3 coding sequence is TGTGCCTGGAGTGTACTAGGACTGCCTAGGGATGAGCAGTTCTTC.

V gene TRBV7-2 combines with J gene TRBJ2-3; 7 bases agree with TRBD2. This CDR3 has 16 residues. Germline lookup yields CDR1 SGHTA and CDR2 FQGNSA. V lost 1 base to trimming and J lost 0 bases; unmatched junction nucleotides: 4. The CDR3 loop reads CASSLGGGGSTDTQYF. The CDR3 region has the DNA TGTGCCAGCAGCTTAGGGGGCGGGGGAAGCACAGATACGCAGTATTTT.

The chain employs TRBV4-2 and TRBJ1-5; TRBD1 might be the D (5 bases). This CDR3 is built from 19 residues. Germline V gene sequence: CDR1 LGHNA, CDR2 YNFKEQ. The V and J ends lost 1 base and 2 bases respectively, with 21 bases between them. The CDR3 protein is CASSQVDGGRGGGNQPQHF. The CDR3 DNA sequence: TGTGCCAGCAGCCAAGTGGACGGCGGGAGGGGCGGGGGCAATCAGCCCCAGCATTTT.

This clone was counted a single time. The rearrangement uses TRBV28 and TRBJ2-5; D possibly corresponds to TRBD2 (7 bases). This CDR3 is built from 14 residues. Germline CDR1 reads MDHEN; CDR2 reads SYDVKM. V shed 6 bases and J shed 5 bases, with 16 bases lying between them. CDR3 coding DNA: TGTGCCAGCAGGGGGGCGGGGGCGTGGGAGACCCAGTACTTC. This encodes CASRGAGAWETQYF.

The V and J genes are TRBV18 and TRBJ2-3; the D gene is possibly TRBD1 (5 bases). V lost 6 bases and J 2 bases, leaving 21 bases between the germline ends. CDR1 is KGHSH and CDR2 is LQKENI in the germline V gene. This CDR3 contains 17 residues. This chain's CDR3 is CASSQINRLQITDTQYF. The CDR3 region has the DNA TGTGCCAGCTCGCAAATAAACAGGCTCCAAATCACAGATACGCAGTATTTT.

V gene TRBV7-8 combines with J gene TRBJ2-4; 8 bases match TRBD1. This CDR3 contains 15 residues. Germline V CDR1 and CDR2: SGHVS, FQNEAQ. The V segment lost 5 bases and the J segment 3 bases; nucleotides outside the gene matches: 6. The CDR3 protein is CASSPPGGGKNIQYF. The CDR3 DNA is TGTGCCAGCAGCCCCCCAGGGGGCGGCAAAAACATTCAGTACTTC.

This chain joins TRBV9 and TRBJ2-7, with 7 bases aligning to TRBD1. With V trimmed by 4 bases and J by 3 bases, 13 bases remained unmatched. Germline V gene sequence: CDR1 SGDLS, CDR2 YYNGEE. The CDR3 sequence is 16 residues long. This CDR3 reads CASSSRHPGQNYEQYF. The CDR3 region has the DNA TGTGCCAGCAGCTCACGCCATCCGGGACAGAACTACGAGCAGTACTTC.